The 21 T cell receptor beta chains below come from one sample, sequenced in a study of prognosis after radiotherapy for stage I lung cancer. Amplification of the TCR beta CDR3 (from genomic DNA) was done by two-round multiplex PCR. Round-one PCR had primers specific to each TRBV and TRBJ gene. One entry per CDR3 protein, called by TCRdb with MiXCR from the multiplex PCR reads. Among about 51,000 distinct CDR3 sequences listed, over 30% were seen once. The source material was PBMCs, sampled before or after stereotactic body radiation therapy (not recorded which). The receptor source for this set is a donor over 45 with non-small cell lung cancer.

Many counts were recorded for this clonotype. The genes are TRBV7-9 and TRBJ2-5; D is undetermined. The germline gives CDR1 SEHNR, CDR2 FQNEAQ (reference sequence). The CDR3 is 15 residues long. V was pared by 1 base and J by 2 bases, with 11 bases between. The CDR3 here is CASSLGSRRQETQYF. Written as DNA, the CDR3 is TGTGCCAGCAGCTTAGGGTCCAGGAGACAAGAGACCCAGTACTTC.

This clonotype was found many times. The rearrangement joins TRBV11-3 to TRBJ2-7; D unresolved. Looked up from germline, CDR1 is SGHNT and CDR2 is YENEEA. V was pared by 5 bases and J by 0 bases, with 2 bases between. The CDR3 extends over 11 amino acids. CDR3 DNA sequence: TGTGCCAGCAGCGCCTCCTACGAGCAGTACTTC. It encodes CASSASYEQYF.

Concerning this clonotype itself: It is likely a read error: a sequence one base away is far more abundant. The chain couples TRBV11-2 to TRBJ2-1; 7 bases are a match to TRBD2. J was trimmed by 4 bases and V by 3 bases; bases with no gene match: 12. The CDR3 is made up of 17 amino acids. Per germline, CDR1 SGHAT and CDR2 FQNNGV. CDR3 DNA sequence: TGTGCCAGCAGCTTGAGGTTCTCTGCGGGAGCGTACAATGAGCAGTTCTTC. Its protein is CASSLRFSAGAYNEQFF.

This clonotype was picked up a small number of times. A far larger clone is a single base away, which makes a read error likely. The chain has TRBV6-2 or TRBV6-3 and TRBJ2-3; D unclear. Germline values: CDR1 MNHEY, CDR2 SVGEGT. The ends were cut back, 4 bases at V and 4 bases at J, with 6 bases in the middle. The CDR3 runs 12 residues. Written as DNA, the CDR3 is TGTGCCAGCAGTTTCCTCGCAGATACGCAGTATTTT. This translates into CASSFLADTQYF.

This rearrangement joins TRBV7-2 to TRBJ2-7, with 7 bases lining up with TRBD2. Germline CDR1 reads SGHTA; CDR2 reads FQGNSA. The junction had 14 bases not matched to a gene; V was cut back by 5 bases and J by 7 bases. This CDR3 region has 15 residues. For the CDR3, the DNA is TGTGCCAGCAGCCCCCAAGTCGGGAGGTCCGAAGAGCAGTACTTC. Encoded protein: CASSPQVGRSEEQYF.

The chain employs TRBV24-1 and TRBJ1-6, with D unresolved. The CDR3 consists of 14 residues. The V end lost 4 bases, the J end lost 6 bases, and 9 bases lay between the germline ends. CDR1 KGHDR and CDR2 SFDVKD come from the germline V gene. The CDR3 region is CATSDCSSNSPLHF. Written as DNA, the CDR3 is TGTGCCACCAGTGACTGTTCCAGTAATTCACCCCTCCACTTT.

Of note for this clonotype: A far larger clone is one base from this, pointing to a likely read error. The chain employs TRBV7-9 and TRBJ2-1, with TRBD1 matching over 7 bases. The junction had 16 bases not matched to a gene; V was cut back by 5 bases and J by 9 bases. CDR3 length: 16 residues. CDR1 SEHNR and CDR2 FQNEAQ come from the germline V gene (reference sequence). CDR3 bases: TGTGCCAGCAGCCTACAGGGGACAGTTGTTATGGGTGAGCAGTTCTTC. It encodes CASSLQGTVVMGEQFF.

A note on this clonotype: Just one base apart from a much larger clone, this may be a read error. The V gene is TRBV6-1, the J gene TRBJ2-5, with a tentative D call TRBD2 (5 bases). Trimming took 5 bases from V and 8 from J, leaving 18 bases between them. Germline loops: CDR1 MNHNS, CDR2 SASEGT. This CDR3 is built from 14 residues. This CDR3 reads CASSRGLSGDTQYF. DNA for the CDR3: TGTGCCAGCAGTAGAGGACTGTCCGGAGACACCCAGTACTTC.

This clonotype has just a few counts. The likely explanation is a read error, given a far larger clone one base away. The chain joins TRBV6-2 or TRBV6-3 to TRBJ2-7; 9 positions agree with TRBD1. With V trimmed by 8 bases and J by 4 bases, 6 bases remained unmatched. The CDR3 spans 13 residues. The germline CDR1 and CDR2 sequences are MNHEY and SVGEGT. Here the CDR3 reads CASGDRVTYEQYF. CDR3 nucleotide sequence: TGTGCCAGCGGGGACAGGGTGACTTACGAGCAGTACTTC.

This clonotype was detected ten times or more. The chain uses TRBV2 and TRBJ1-5; D is unclear. V was shortened by 0 bases and J by 7 bases, with 10 bases between the two germline ends. CDR3 length: 14 amino acids. Germline V gene data show CDR1 as SNHLY and CDR2 as FYNNEI. The CDR3 DNA sequence: TGTGCCAGCAGTGAAGCGGCCCTTTGGCAGCCCCAGCATTTT. This translates into CASSEAALWQPQHF.

In the case of this clonotype: A much larger clone lies one base from this, so it may be a read error. The chain joins TRBV6-2 or TRBV6-3 to TRBJ2-5; D gene uncertain. The CDR3 totals 15 residues. The V end was cut by 3 bases, the J end by 5 bases, with 16 bases between. Germline loops: CDR1 MNHEY, CDR2 SVGEGT. CDR3 residues: CASSYSWTARETQYF. The DNA of the CDR3 is TGTGCCAGCAGTTATTCCTGGACCGCGAGGGAGACCCAGTACTTC.

This clonotype has ten or more counts. The rearrangement uses TRBV18 and TRBJ1-5, with a tentative D call TRBD1 (5 bases). Trimming cost V 8 bases and J 7 bases, with 15 bases left between them. This CDR3 spans 13 amino acids. CDR1 and CDR2 from the germline V gene are KGHSH and LQKENI. CDR3 region: CASAGGTRQPQHF. For the CDR3, the DNA is TGTGCCAGCGCGGGGGGGACCCGACAGCCCCAGCATTTT.

Turning to this clonotype: A clone one base away is much larger, so this may be a read error. V usage is TRBV19 and J usage is TRBJ2-5; unclear D gene. Trimming removed 3 bases from V and 4 bases from J, with 15 bases in between. CDR1 and CDR2 from the germline V gene are LNHDA and SQIVND (reference sequence). The CDR3 contains 15 residues. CDR3 nucleotide sequence: TGTGCCAGTAGTATTCTGTCCAGCCCTGGAGAGACCCAGTACTTC. It encodes CASSILSSPGETQYF. Variable domain in full (rest from reference TRBV19 and TRBJ2-5): DGGITQSPKYLFRKEGQNVTLSCEQNLNHDAMYWYRQDPGQGLRLIYYSQIVNDFQKGDIAEGYSVSREKKESFPLTVTSAQKNPTAFYLCASSILSSPGETQYFGPGTRLLVL.

There are many counts of this clonotype. Given a much more abundant clone one base away, this may be a read error. V and J are TRBV7-2 and TRBJ1-6, with D possibly being TRBD1 (5 bases). The CDR3 covers 14 residues. V was pared by 5 bases and J by 9 bases, with 14 bases between. Germline CDR1 SGHTA, CDR2 FQGNSA. CDR3 sequence (DNA): TGTGCCAGCAGCCAGGACGGGGGAGGTTCACCCCTCCACTTT. Protein: CASSQDGGGSPLHF.

This CDR3 reads CASSPYSALRDTQYF. CDR3 DNA sequence: TGCGCCAGCAGCCCGTATTCCGCTTTGCGTGATACGCAGTATTTT. This chain links TRBV5-1 with TRBJ2-3; D gene unclear. The V end lost 4 bases, the J end lost 6 bases, and 18 bases lay between the germline ends. Per germline, CDR1 SGHRS and CDR2 YFSETQ. There are 15 residues in the CDR3. Supplemented by reference TRBV5-1 and TRBJ2-3, the full variable domain reads KAGVTQTPRYLIKTRGQQVTLSCSPISGHRSVSWYQQTPGQGLQFLFEYFSETQRNKGNFPGRFSGRQFSNSRSEMNVSTLELGDSALYLCASSPYSALRDTQYFGPGTRLTVL.

This clonotype has at least ten counts. The chain is built from TRBV4-1 and TRBJ1-5; unclear D gene. Germline V gives CDR1 MGHRA, CDR2 YSYEKL. The V end lost 4 bases, the J end lost 0 bases, and 10 bases lay between the germline ends. This CDR3 has 15 amino acids. The CDR3 coding sequence is TGCGCCAGCAGCCCGGACGTGAATAGCAATCAGCCCCAGCATTTT. Its translation is CASSPDVNSNQPQHF.

As for this clonotype: A much more abundant neighbour one base away suggests this may be a read error. This chain links TRBV20-1 with TRBJ1-5; tentative D call: TRBD1 (5 bases). Germline CDR1 and CDR2: DFQATT and SNEGSKA (reference sequence). The CDR3 spans 13 residues. V lost 3 bases and J 8 bases, leaving 14 bases between the germline ends. The CDR3 reads CSASGTYLEPQHF. In DNA form, the CDR3 reads TGCAGTGCTAGCGGGACCTACCTGGAGCCCCAGCATTTT.

The chain has TRBV5-1 and TRBJ2-3; tentatively, D is TRBD2 (6 bases). Germline CDR1 reads SGHRS; CDR2 reads YFSETQ. CDR3 length equals 15 residues. V was shortened by 6 bases and J by 0 bases, with 14 bases between the two germline ends. The CDR3 reads CASTRDFPSTDTQYF. For the CDR3, the DNA is TGCGCCAGCACCCGGGACTTTCCCAGCACAGATACGCAGTATTTT.

This clonotype was counted ten times or more. The V gene is TRBV20-1, the J gene TRBJ2-7; TRBD2 agrees at 8 bases. The germline gives CDR1 DFQATT, CDR2 SNEGSKA (reference sequence). Trimming took 3 bases from V and 6 from J; bases not matched to a gene: 13. This CDR3 has 15 amino acids. CDR3 bases: TGCAGTGCTAGCCGGCAGCGGGGGAGGATTATCGAGCAGTACTTC. Translation: CSASRQRGRIIEQYF.

This clonotype was observed many times. V usage is TRBV10-3 and J usage is TRBJ2-3; perhaps TRBD2 as D (6 bases). Per the germline V gene, CDR1 is ENHRY and CDR2 is SYGVKD. Trimming took 7 bases from V and 5 from J, leaving 13 bases between them. The CDR3 loop spans 13 amino acids. CDR3 region: CAIMGGGRDTQYF. CDR3 DNA sequence: TGTGCCATCATGGGGGGAGGCCGAGATACGCAGTATTTT.

This clonotype has ten or more counts. The CDR3 here is CASSVIRDRSNEQFF. The CDR3 coding sequence is TGTGCCAGCAGTGTTATCCGGGACAGGAGTAATGAGCAGTTCTTC. The chain links TRBV6-1 to TRBJ2-1; 8 positions agree with TRBD1. In germline, CDR1 is MNHNS, CDR2 SASEGT. The CDR3 runs to 15 residues. The ends lost 4 bases at V and 7 bases at J; junction bases unmatched: 9.